The 3 T cell receptor beta chains presented below share a single source sample, sequenced in a study of beta chain features in type 1 diabetes. Sequencing targeted expressed TCRB transcripts, as all isolated RNA had been reverse transcribed. Generated by immunoSEQ multiplex PCR, the TCRdb table keeps only in-frame clones and is missing some. The sample has over 500,000 clones; around 15% are singletons. Sequencing was carried out using naive CD4+ T cells from blood. These receptors were obtained from a man aged 18 to 29 in good health.

This chain uses TRBV7-3 with TRBJ1-1, with 8 bases aligning to TRBD1. This CDR3 contains 13 residues. Germline assignment: CDR1 SGHTA and CDR2 FQGTGA. Trimming cost V 7 bases and J 5 bases; bases outside gene matches: 6. This CDR3 reads CASKSDRETEAFF. The CDR3 nucleotides read TGTGCCAGCAAATCGGACAGGGAGACTGAAGCTTTCTTT. Full variable domain (missing parts from reference TRBV7-3 and TRBJ1-1): GAGVSQTPSNKVTEKGKYVELRCDPISGHTALYWYRQSLGQGPEFLIYFQGTGAADDSGLPNDRFFAVRPEGSVSTLKIQRTERGDSAVYLCASKSDRETEAFFGQGTRLTVV.

The genes are TRBV11-2 and TRBJ1-3; D is perhaps TRBD1 (5 bases). Per the germline V gene, CDR1 is SGHAT and CDR2 is FQNNGV. The CDR3 runs 18 residues. V was shortened by 1 base and J by 0 bases, with 16 bases between the two germline ends. The CDR3 loop is CASSLGFSRGFSGNTIYF. CDR3 sequence (DNA): TGTGCCAGCAGCTTAGGATTTTCTAGGGGCTTCTCTGGAAACACCATATATTTT. Together with reference TRBV11-2 and TRBJ1-3, the CDR3 gives the full variable domain: EAGVAQSPRYKIIEKRQSVAFWCNPISGHATLYWYQQILGQGPKLLIQFQNNGVVDDSQLPKDRFSAERLKGVDSTLKIQPAKLEDSAVYLCASSLGFSRGFSGNTIYFGEGSWLTVV.

This clone appeared a few times. The rearrangement joins TRBV28 to TRBJ2-6; D remains unclear. In germline, CDR1 is MDHEN, CDR2 SYDVKM. V shed 10 bases and J shed 0 bases, with 13 bases lying between them. The CDR3 has 15 amino acids. CDR3 bases: TGTGCCACCTCCCGCCCAAACTCTGGGGCCAACGTCCTGACTTTC. Protein product: CATSRPNSGANVLTF.